A single sample is the source of the 17 T cell receptor beta chains below, sequenced in a study of T cells in Graves' hyperthyroidism and ophthalmopathy. RNA transcripts gave rise to amplified TCR beta CDR3 regions. In the first-round RT-PCR of the TCR CDR3, the HTBI primer set was used. TCRdb processed the multiplex PCR reads anew with MiXCR; each CDR3 protein has one entry. The sample contains around 700,000 distinct CDR3 sequences, around a third of which appear only once. The sample comprised blood. The receptors shown here come from a woman aged 40 to 50 with Graves' hyperthyroidism.

Comment on this clonotype: Given a much more abundant clone one base away, this may be a read error. V and J are TRBV9 and TRBJ1-1; D call uncertain. With 2 bases removed from V and 0 bases from J, the gap between germline ends came to 8 bases. CDR1 is SGDLS, CDR2 YYNGEE, per germline. This CDR3 is 14 amino acids long. The CDR3 nucleotides are TGTGCCAGCAGCGTTAATGCTATGAACACTGAAGCTTTCTTT. This codes for CASSVNAMNTEAFF.

The chain uses TRBV11-1 and TRBJ1-1; D is ambiguous. Trimming removed 1 base at V and 3 bases at J, with 15 bases between. The CDR3 consists of 16 residues. Germline-derived CDR1 and CDR2 are SGHAT and FQDESV (reference sequence). This CDR3 reads CASSLVGREGDTEAFF. DNA of the CDR3: TGTGCCAGCAGCTTAGTGGGGAGGGAAGGCGACACTGAAGCTTTCTTT.

This clonotype was picked up many times. The genes are TRBV2 and TRBJ1-5, with D unresolved. CDR3 length equals 12 residues. Trimming left V 6 bases short and J 5 bases short, with 8 bases between. Germline assignment: CDR1 SNHLY and CDR2 FYNNEI. The CDR3 DNA follows: TGTGCCAGCAGGCTAATAGATCAGCCCCAGCATTTT. It codes for CASRLIDQPQHF.

This clonotype was counted a few times. The rearrangement joins TRBV24-1 to TRBJ2-1, with 9 bases lining up with TRBD2. CDR1 KGHDR and CDR2 SFDVKD come from the germline V gene. J gave up 8 bases and V 7 bases, and 11 bases lay outside the gene matches. The CDR3 runs to 15 residues. CDR3 coding DNA: TGTGCCACCAGGGGTAGCGGGAGTGGAAGACATGAGCAGTTCTTC. It is translated as CATRGSGSGRHEQFF.

The chain couples TRBV4-3 to TRBJ2-5, with a weak D call TRBD2 (7 bases). Trimming took 1 base from V and 5 from J, leaving 14 bases between them. CDR3 length: 15 residues. Germline assignment: CDR1 LGHNA and CDR2 YSLEER. CDR3 bases: TGCGCCAGCAGCCAAGGACAACGGGGGGCCGAGACCCAGTACTTC. It encodes CASSQGQRGAETQYF.

This chain connects TRBV2 to TRBJ1-6; TRBD1 is a possible D gene (6 bases). This CDR3 comprises 14 residues. Germline lookup yields CDR1 SNHLY and CDR2 FYNNEI. V gave up 7 bases and J gave up 6 bases, with 13 bases separating them. CDR3 residues: CASKAGVLNSPLHF. In nucleotides, the CDR3 is TGTGCCAGCAAGGCAGGGGTGCTTAATTCACCCCTCCACTTT.

This chain links TRBV6-5 with TRBJ2-7, with D perhaps matching TRBD1 or TRBD2 (5 bases each). V shed 5 bases and J shed 0 bases, with 14 bases lying between them. This CDR3 spans 15 amino acids. The germline CDR1 and CDR2 sequences are MNHEY and SVGAGI. The CDR3 DNA is TGTGCCAGCAGTGGGCTCGGGACCCGCTCCTACGAGCAGTACTTC. Amino acid sequence: CASSGLGTRSYEQYF.

The chain links TRBV10-3 to TRBJ1-4; D ambiguous. Germline CDR1 and CDR2: ENHRY and SYGVKD. The CDR3 totals 10 residues. V was cut by 10 bases and J by 8 bases, with 8 bases left in between. In DNA, the CDR3 is TGTGCCACCGACCGGGAAAAACTGTTTTTT. Translating it yields CATDREKLFF.

This clonotype has a count of ten or more. The chain uses TRBV2 and TRBJ1-2; D remains unclear. Germline V CDR1 and CDR2: SNHLY, FYNNEI. Trimming took off 5 bases at V and 0 bases at J, with 13 bases between the two ends. The CDR3 covers 15 residues. In DNA form, the CDR3 reads TGTGCCAGCAGTTCTAGTCGGCAAGCTAACTATGGCTACACCTTC. This codes for CASSSSRQANYGYTF.

CDR3 loop: CASRRDTTDTQYF. CDR3 nucleotides: TGCGCCAGCAGGAGGGATACCACAGATACGCAGTATTTT. The chain links TRBV10-2 to TRBJ2-3; TRBD2 is a possible D gene (5 bases). Trimming left V 6 bases short and J 2 bases short, with 9 bases between. The CDR3 covers 13 residues. Germline loops: CDR1 WSHSY, CDR2 SAAADI.

The chain uses TRBV11-2 and TRBJ2-7, with TRBD1 identical over 8 bases. Germline trimming cut 1 base from V and 2 bases from J; bases unmatched to any gene: 28. CDR3 size: 23 residues. Germline loops: CDR1 SGHAT, CDR2 FQNNGV. The CDR3 sequence is CASSLGPTIIQDRVLVGPYEQYF. CDR3 sequence (DNA): TGTGCCAGCAGCTTAGGACCTACTATCATCCAGGACAGGGTATTGGTTGGTCCCTACGAGCAGTACTTC.

This chain joins TRBV7-9 and TRBJ2-5, with D perhaps TRBD1 (6 bases). This CDR3 spans 15 amino acids. Germline CDR1 SEHNR, CDR2 FQNEAQ (reference sequence). The V end was cut by 1 base, the J end by 6 bases, with 15 bases between. The CDR3 region has the DNA TGTGCCAGCAGCTTAGTGGGACACGGTTTAAAGACCCAGTACTTC. It yields the protein CASSLVGHGLKTQYF. The full variable domain, rest sourced from reference TRBV7-9 and TRBJ2-5, is DTGVSQNPRHKITKRGQNVTFRCDPISEHNRLYWYRQTLGQGPEFLTYFQNEAQLEKSRLLSDRFSAERPKGSFSTLEIQRTEQGDSAMYLCASSLVGHGLKTQYFGPGTRLLVL.

This clonotype was counted between two and nine times. The chain carries TRBV20-1 and TRBJ1-1; maybe TRBD1 (6 bases). V gave up 1 base and J gave up 8 bases, with 11 bases separating them. Germline assignment: CDR1 DFQATT and CDR2 SNEGSKA (reference sequence). The CDR3 sequence is 12 residues long. CDR3 in DNA: TGCAGTGCTAGAGGGGGACACCCGGAAGCTTTCTTT. Its protein is CSARGGHPEAFF.

This clonotype was counted ten times or more. This chain links TRBV20-1 with TRBJ2-5; no clear D gene. The CDR3 loop spans 13 amino acids. CDR1 DFQATT and CDR2 SNEGSKA come from the germline V gene (reference sequence). The V and J ends lost 3 bases and 7 bases respectively, with 15 bases between them. The chain's CDR3 is CSASERADGTQYF. CDR3 nucleotide sequence: TGCAGTGCTAGTGAAAGGGCCGATGGGACCCAGTACTTC.

J is TRBJ2-6 and V is TRBV10-3; D not resolved. The V and J ends lost 0 bases and 10 bases respectively, with 1 base between them. There are 11 residues in the CDR3. Germline V CDR1 and CDR2: ENHRY, SYGVKD. The CDR3 here is CAISESNVLTF. The CDR3 DNA follows: TGTGCCATCAGTGAGTCGAACGTCCTGACTTTC.

The chain links TRBV9 to TRBJ2-7; D call uncertain. Trimming stripped 5 bases from V and 4 bases from J, with 19 bases between. Germline assignment: CDR1 SGDLS and CDR2 YYNGEE. The CDR3 extends over 15 amino acids. The CDR3 spells CASSATPAVGYEQYF. CDR3 sequence (DNA): TGTGCCAGCAGTGCCACCCCGGCCGTCGGATACGAGCAGTACTTC.

This chain links TRBV20-1 with TRBJ1-1; 7 bases agree with TRBD1. The CDR3 has 18 residues. Germline CDR1 and CDR2: DFQATT and SNEGSKA (reference sequence). The DNA of the CDR3 is TGCAGAGAGGACAGGTTCAGGAAATGTCCCCTCCTTTTCACTGAAGCTTTCTTT. This translates into CREDRFRKCPLLFTEAFF.